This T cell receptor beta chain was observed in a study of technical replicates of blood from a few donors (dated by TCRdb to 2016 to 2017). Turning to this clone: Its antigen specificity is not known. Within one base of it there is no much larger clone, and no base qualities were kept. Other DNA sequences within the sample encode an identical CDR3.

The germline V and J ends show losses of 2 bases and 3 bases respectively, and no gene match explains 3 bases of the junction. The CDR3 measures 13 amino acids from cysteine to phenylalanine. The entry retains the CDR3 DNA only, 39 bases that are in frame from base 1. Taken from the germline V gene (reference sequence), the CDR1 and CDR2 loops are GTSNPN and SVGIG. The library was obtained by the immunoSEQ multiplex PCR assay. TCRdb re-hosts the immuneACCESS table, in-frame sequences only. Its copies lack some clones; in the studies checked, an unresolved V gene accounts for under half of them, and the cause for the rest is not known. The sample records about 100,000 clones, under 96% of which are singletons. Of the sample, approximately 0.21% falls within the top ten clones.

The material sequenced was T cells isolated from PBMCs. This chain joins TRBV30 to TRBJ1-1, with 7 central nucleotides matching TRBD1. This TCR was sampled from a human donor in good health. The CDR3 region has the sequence CAWSRQGDTEAFF. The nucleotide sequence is TGTGCCTGGAGTAGGCAGGGGGACACTGAAGCTTTCTTT.